This TCR beta chain was profiled in a study of blood T cell repertoires in COVID-19. Background on the study: COVID-19 samples, acute and convalescent, were from the United States, Italy and Spain. In each case, the material was cDNA or gDNA derived from T cells, B-cell-depleted T cells, or PBMCs.

V shed 2 bases and J shed 4 bases, with 6 bases lying between them. Germline-derived CDR1 and CDR2 are MNHNY and SVGAGI (reference sequence). The CDR3 has 14 amino acids. Only one count was recorded for this clone. In the original analysis: Estimation of nucleated cell counts relied on the amplification of reference gene primers. Sequenced by immunoSEQ multiplex PCR; TCRdb stores in-frame clones only, minus some. V and J calls and clone size are given by that table; D and trimming were obtained from the DNA. Among 150,000 to 200,000 clones listed, 86% were seen once. This TCR was recovered from a man aged 18 to 35 with acute or convalescent COVID-19. Sequenced sample: peripheral blood. The V call is TRBV6-6, the J call TRBJ1-6; no clear D. The CDR3 DNA sequence: TGTGCCAGCAGTTACAGGGAGTATAATTCACCCCTCCACTTT. Its translation: CASSYREYNSPLHF.